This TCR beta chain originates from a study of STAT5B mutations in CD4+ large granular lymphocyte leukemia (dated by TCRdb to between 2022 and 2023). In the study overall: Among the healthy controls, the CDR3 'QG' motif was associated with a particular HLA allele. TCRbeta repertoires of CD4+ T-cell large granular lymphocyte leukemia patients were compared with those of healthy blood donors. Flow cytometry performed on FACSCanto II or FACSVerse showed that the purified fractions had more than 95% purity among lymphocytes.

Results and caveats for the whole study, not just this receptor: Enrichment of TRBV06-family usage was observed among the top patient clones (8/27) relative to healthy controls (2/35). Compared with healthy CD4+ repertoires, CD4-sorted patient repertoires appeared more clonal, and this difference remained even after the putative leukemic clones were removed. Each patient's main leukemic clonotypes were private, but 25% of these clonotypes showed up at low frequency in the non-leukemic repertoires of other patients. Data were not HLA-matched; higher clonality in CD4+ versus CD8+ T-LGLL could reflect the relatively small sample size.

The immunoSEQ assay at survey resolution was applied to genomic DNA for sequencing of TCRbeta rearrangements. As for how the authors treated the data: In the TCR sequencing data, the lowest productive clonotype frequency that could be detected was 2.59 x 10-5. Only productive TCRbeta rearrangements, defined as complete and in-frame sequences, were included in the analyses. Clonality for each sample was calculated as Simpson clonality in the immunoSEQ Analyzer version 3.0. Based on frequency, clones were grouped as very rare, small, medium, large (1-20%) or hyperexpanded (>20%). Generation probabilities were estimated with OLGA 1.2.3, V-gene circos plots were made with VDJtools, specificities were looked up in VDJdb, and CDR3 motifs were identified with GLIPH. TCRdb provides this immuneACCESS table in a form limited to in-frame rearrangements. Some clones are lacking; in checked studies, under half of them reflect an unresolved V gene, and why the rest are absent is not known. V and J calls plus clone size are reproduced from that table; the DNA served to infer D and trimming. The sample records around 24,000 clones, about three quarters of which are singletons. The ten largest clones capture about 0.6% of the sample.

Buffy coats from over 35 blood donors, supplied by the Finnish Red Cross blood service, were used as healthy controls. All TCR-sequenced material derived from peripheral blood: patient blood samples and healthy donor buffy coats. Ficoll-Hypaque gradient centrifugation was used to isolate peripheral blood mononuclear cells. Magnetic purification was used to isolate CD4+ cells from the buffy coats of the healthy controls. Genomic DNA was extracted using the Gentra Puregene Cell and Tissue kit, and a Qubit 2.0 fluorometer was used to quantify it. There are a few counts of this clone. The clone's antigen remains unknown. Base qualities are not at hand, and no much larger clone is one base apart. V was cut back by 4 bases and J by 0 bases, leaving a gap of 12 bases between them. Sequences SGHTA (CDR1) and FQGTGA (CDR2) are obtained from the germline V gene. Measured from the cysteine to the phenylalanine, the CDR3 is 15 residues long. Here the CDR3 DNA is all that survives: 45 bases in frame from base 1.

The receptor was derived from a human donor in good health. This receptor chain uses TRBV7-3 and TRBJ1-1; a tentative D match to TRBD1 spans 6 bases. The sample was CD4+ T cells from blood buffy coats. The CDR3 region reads CASSSGGSLNTEAFF. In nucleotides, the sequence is TGTGCCAGCAGCTCGGGGGGCAGTCTGAACACTGAAGCTTTCTTT.